This TCR beta chain appears in the sequencing data of a study of blood T cell repertoires in COVID-19. Across the study: From the United States, Italy and Spain came samples of acute and convalescent COVID-19. The cDNA or gDNA used as material had been derived from T cells, B-cell-depleted T cells, or PBMCs.

Categorization into cohorts depended on clinical history that participants reported. V trimming: 4 bases; J trimming: 8 bases; junction bases outside the gene matches: 13. CDR3 length: 16 residues. In germline, CDR1 is LNHDA, CDR2 SQIVND (reference sequence). Original analysis: For nucleated cells, counts were estimated from reference gene primer amplification. Measured with immunoSEQ multiplex PCR; TCRdb has only the in-frame clones, and not every one. V and J calls and clone size follow that table, whereas D and trimming were derived from the DNA. The sample lists tens of thousands of clones; almost 80% were seen once.

The rearrangement links TRBV19 to TRBJ1-2; TRBD1 matches 10 bases. The origin of this receptor is a woman in her forties or fifties with acute COVID-19. The sample was PBMCs or T cells enriched from blood (not recorded which). The CDR3 nucleotides read TGTGCCAGTAGTACCCCGTTGGGGACAGGGGTGGAGGGCTACACCTTC. This encodes CASSTPLGTGVEGYTF.